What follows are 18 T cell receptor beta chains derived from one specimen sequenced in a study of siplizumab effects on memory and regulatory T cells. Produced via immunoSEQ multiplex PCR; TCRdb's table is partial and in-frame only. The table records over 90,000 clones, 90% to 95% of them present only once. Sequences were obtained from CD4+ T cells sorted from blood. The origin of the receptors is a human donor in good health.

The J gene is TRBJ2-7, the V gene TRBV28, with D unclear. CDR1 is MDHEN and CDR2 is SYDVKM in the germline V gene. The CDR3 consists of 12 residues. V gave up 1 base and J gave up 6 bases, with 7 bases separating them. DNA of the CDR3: TGTGCCAGCAGTTTATCCCCTCTCGAGCAGTACTTC. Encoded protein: CASSLSPLEQYF. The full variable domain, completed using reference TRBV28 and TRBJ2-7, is DVKVTQSSRYLVKRTGEKVFLECVQDMDHENMFWYRQDPGLGLRLIYFSYDVKMKEKGDIPEGYSVSREKKERFSLILESASTNQTSMYLCASSLSPLEQYFGPGTRLTVT.

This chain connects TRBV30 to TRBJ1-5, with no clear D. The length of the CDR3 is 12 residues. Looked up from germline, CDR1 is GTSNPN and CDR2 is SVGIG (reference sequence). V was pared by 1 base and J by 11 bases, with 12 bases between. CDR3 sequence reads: CAWSARIGTQHF. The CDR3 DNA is TGTGCCTGGAGTGCCCGTATCGGGACCCAGCATTTT.

Here the CDR3 DNA reads TGTGCCAGTAGTCCCGGGACAGATAATAGCAATCAGCCCCAGCATTTT. Its translation is CASSPGTDNSNQPQHF. This sequence joins TRBV19 and TRBJ1-5; TRBD1 aligns across 7 bases. CDR1 is LNHDA and CDR2 is SQIVND in the germline V gene (reference sequence). The ends lost 5 bases at V and 0 bases at J; junction bases unmatched: 7. The CDR3 totals 16 residues. Full variable domain (remainder filled in from reference TRBV19 and TRBJ1-5): DGGITQSPKYLFRKEGQNVTLSCEQNLNHDAMYWYRQDPGQGLRLIYYSQIVNDFQKGDIAEGYSVSREKKESFPLTVTSAQKNPTAFYLCASSPGTDNSNQPQHFGDGTRLSIL.

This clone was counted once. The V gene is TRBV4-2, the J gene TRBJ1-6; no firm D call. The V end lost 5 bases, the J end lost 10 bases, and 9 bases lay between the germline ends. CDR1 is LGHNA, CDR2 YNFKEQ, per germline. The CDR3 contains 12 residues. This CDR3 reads CASSGPWSPLHF. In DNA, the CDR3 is TGTGCCAGCAGCGGGCCGTGGTCACCCCTCCACTTT.

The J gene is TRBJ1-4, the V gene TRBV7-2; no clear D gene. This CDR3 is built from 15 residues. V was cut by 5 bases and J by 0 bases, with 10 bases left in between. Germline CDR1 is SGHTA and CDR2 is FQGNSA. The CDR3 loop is CASSASAPTNEKLFF. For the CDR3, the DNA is TGTGCCAGCAGCGCCTCAGCTCCAACTAATGAAAAACTGTTTTTT.

The CDR3 reads CASSQTLRDRHTGELFF. As DNA, the CDR3 is TGCGCCAGCAGCCAAACCCTTCGGGACAGACACACCGGGGAGCTGTTTTTT. The V gene is TRBV4-1, the J gene TRBJ2-2, with 7 bases fitting TRBD1. Germline values: CDR1 MGHRA, CDR2 YSYEKL. The trim removed 2 bases at V and 3 bases at J, leaving 9 bases unmatched. This CDR3 spans 17 amino acids.

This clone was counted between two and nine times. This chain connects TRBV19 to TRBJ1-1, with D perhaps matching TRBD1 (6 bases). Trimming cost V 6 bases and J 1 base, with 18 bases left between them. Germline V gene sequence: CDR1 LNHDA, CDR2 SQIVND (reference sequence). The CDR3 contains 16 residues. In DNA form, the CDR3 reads TGTGCCAGTAGCAAACCGGGACACGCGTCGAACACTGAAGCTTTCTTT. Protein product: CASSKPGHASNTEAFF.

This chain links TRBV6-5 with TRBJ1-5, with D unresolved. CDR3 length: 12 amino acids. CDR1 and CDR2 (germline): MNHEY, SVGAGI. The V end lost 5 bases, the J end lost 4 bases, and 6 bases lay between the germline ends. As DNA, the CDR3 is TGTGCCAGCAGTGGAGGGAATCAGCCCCAGCATTTT. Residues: CASSGGNQPQHF.

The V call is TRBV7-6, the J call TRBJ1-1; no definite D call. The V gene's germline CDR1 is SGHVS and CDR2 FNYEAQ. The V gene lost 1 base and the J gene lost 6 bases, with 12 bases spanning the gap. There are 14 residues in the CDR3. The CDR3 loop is CASSLDLGGAEAFF. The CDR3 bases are TGTGCCAGCAGCTTAGACCTCGGTGGGGCTGAAGCTTTCTTT.

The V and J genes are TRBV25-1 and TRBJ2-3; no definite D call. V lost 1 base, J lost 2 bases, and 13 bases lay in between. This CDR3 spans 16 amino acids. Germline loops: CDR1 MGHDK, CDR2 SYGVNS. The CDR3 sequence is CASSEFLGVDTDTQYF. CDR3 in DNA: TGTGCCAGCAGTGAATTTTTAGGAGTCGACACAGATACGCAGTATTTT.

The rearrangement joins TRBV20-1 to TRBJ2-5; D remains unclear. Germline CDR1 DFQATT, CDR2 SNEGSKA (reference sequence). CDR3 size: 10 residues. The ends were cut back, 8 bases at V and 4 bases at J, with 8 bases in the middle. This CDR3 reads CSPARETQYF. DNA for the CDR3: TGCAGTCCTGCTCGAGAGACCCAGTACTTC.

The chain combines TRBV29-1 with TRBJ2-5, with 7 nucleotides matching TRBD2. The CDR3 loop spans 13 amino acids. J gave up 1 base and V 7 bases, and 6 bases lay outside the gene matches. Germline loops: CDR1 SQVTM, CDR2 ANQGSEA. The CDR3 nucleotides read TGCAGCGGCCTAGGGAGGGCCCAAGAGACCCAGTACTTC. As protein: CSGLGRAQETQYF.

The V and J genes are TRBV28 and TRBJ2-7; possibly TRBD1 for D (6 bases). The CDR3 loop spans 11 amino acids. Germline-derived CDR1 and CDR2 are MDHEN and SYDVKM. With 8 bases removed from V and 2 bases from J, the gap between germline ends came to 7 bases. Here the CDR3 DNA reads TGTGCCAGCGGACAGACCTACGAGCAGTACTTC. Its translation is CASGQTYEQYF.

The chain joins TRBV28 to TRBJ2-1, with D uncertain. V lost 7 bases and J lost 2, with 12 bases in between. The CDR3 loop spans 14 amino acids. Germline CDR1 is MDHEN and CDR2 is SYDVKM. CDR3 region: CASKVTGTYNEQFF. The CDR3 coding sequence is TGTGCCAGCAAGGTAACTGGAACCTACAATGAGCAGTTCTTC.

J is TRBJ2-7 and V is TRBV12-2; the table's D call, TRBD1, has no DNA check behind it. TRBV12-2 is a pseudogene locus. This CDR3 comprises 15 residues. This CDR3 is CASRPRTTVNYEQYF. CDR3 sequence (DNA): TGTGCAAGTCGTCCCCGTACGACAGTCAATTACGAGCAGTACTTC.

CDR3 in DNA: TGTGCCAGCAGCCGGCGGGCTGGGGCCAACGTCCTGACTTTC. Translation: CASSRRAGANVLTF. V is TRBV28 and J is TRBJ2-6, with D tentatively TRBD2 (5 bases). The CDR3 is 14 amino acids. Germline CDR1 is MDHEN and CDR2 is SYDVKM. V was cut by 6 bases and J by 2 bases, with 8 bases left in between.

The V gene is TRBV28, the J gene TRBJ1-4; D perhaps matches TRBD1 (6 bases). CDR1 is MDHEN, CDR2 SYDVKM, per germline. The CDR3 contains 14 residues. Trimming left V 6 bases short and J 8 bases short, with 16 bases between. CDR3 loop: CASREQGGGEKLFF. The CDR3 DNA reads TGTGCCAGCAGAGAACAGGGCGGAGGCGAAAAACTGTTTTTT.

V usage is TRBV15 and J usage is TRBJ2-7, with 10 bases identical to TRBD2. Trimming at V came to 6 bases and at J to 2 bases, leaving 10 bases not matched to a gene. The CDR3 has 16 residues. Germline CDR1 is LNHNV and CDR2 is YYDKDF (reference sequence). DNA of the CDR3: TGTGCCACCAGAAACCTAGGGACTAGCGACGCCTACGAGCAGTACTTC. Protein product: CATRNLGTSDAYEQYF.